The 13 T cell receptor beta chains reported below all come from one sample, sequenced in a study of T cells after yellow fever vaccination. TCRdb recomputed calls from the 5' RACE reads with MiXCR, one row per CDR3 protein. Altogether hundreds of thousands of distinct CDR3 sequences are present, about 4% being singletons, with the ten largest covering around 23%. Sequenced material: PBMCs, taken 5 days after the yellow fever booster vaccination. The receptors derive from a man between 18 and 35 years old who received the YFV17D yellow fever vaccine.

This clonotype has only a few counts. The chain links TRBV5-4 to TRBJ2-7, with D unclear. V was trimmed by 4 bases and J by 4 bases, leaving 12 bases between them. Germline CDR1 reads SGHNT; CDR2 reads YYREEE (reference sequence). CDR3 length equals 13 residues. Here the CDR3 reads CASSPDIGYEQYF. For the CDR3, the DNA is TGTGCCAGCAGCCCCGACATAGGGTACGAGCAGTACTTC.

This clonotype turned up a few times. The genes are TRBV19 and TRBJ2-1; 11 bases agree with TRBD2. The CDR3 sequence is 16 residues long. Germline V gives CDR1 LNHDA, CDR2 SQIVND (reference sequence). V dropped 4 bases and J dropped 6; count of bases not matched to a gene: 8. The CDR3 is CASSSTSGGVSNEQFF. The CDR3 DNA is TGTGCCAGTAGTAGCACTAGCGGGGGAGTATCCAATGAGCAGTTCTTC.

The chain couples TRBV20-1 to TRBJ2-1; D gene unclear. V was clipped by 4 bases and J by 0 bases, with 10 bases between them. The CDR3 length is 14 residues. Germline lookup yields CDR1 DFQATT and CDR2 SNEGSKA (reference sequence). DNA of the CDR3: TGCAGTGCTATTCCCTCGAGCTCCTACAATGAGCAGTTCTTC. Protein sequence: CSAIPSSSYNEQFF.

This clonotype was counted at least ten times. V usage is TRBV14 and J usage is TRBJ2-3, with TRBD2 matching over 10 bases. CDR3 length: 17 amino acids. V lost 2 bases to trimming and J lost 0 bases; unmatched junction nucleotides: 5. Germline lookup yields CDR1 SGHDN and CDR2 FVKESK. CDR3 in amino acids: CASSQPRTSGSTDTQYF. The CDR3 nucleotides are TGTGCCAGCAGCCAACCCCGGACTAGCGGTAGCACAGATACGCAGTATTTT.

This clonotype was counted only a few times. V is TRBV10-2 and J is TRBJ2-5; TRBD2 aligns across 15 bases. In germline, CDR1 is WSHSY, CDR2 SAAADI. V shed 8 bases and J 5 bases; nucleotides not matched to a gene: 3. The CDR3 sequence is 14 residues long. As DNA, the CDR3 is TGCGCCAGCGGACTAGCGGGGGGGTATGAGACCCAGTACTTC. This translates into CASGLAGGYETQYF.

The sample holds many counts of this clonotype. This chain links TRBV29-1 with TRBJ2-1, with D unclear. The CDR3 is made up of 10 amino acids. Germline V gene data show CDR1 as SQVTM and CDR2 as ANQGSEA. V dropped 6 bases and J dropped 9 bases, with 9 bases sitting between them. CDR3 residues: CSVGTSEQFF. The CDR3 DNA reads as TGCAGCGTGGGAACCAGTGAGCAGTTCTTC.

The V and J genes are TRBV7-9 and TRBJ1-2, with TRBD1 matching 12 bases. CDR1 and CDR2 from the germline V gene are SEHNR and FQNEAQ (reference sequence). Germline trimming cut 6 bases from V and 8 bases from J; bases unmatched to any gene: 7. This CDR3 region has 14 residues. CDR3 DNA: TGTGCCAGCAGAACCGGGACAGGGGGCAAGGGCTACACCTTC. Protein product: CASRTGTGGKGYTF.

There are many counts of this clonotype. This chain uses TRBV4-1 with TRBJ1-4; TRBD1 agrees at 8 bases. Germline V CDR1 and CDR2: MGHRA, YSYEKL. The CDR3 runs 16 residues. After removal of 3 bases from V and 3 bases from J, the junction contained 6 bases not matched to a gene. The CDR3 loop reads CASSQIQGAANEKLFF. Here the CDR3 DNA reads TGCGCCAGCAGCCAGATTCAGGGGGCCGCTAATGAAAAACTGTTTTTT.

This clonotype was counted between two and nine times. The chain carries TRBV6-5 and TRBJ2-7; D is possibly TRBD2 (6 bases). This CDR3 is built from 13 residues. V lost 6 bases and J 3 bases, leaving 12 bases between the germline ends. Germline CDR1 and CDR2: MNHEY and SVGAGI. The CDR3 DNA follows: TGTGCCAGCAGGCTTAGCGGATACTACGAGCAGTACTTC. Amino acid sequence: CASRLSGYYEQYF.

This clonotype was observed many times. The CDR3 region is CASSQGIRGDTQYF. The CDR3 DNA is TGCGCCAGCAGCCAGGGGATCCGGGGAGATACGCAGTATTTT. The rearrangement links TRBV5-1 to TRBJ2-3; TRBD1 might be the D (6 bases). Germline CDR1 reads SGHRS; CDR2 reads YFSETQ. Trimming pared 4 bases from V and 5 bases from J, leaving 14 bases between. This CDR3 spans 14 amino acids.

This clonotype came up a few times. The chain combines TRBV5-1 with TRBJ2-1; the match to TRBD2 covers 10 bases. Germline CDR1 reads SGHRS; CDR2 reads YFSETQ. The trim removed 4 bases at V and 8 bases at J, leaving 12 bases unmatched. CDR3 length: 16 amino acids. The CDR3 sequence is CASSRRTSGAGDEQFF. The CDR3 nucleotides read TGCGCCAGCAGCAGGAGAACTAGCGGGGCTGGGGATGAGCAGTTCTTC.

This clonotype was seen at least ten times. CDR3 sequence (DNA): TGCAGTGCTAGTGAATTCGGGACAGGGCTTAGTCGGGGTAATTCACCCCTCCACTTT. Encoded protein: CSASEFGTGLSRGNSPLHF. The rearrangement joins TRBV20-1 to TRBJ1-6; 9 bases fit TRBD1. The CDR3 totals 19 residues. From germline, CDR1 is DFQATT and CDR2 SNEGSKA (reference sequence). V lost 3 bases and J lost 6; bases outside the gene matches: 18.

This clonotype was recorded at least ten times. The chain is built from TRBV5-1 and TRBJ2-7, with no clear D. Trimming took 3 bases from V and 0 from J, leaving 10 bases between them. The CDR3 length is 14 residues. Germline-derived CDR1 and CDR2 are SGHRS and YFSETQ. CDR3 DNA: TGCGCCAGCAGCTACTCAGTCCTCTCCTACGAGCAGTACTTC. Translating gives CASSYSVLSYEQYF. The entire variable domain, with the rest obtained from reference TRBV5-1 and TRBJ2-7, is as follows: KAGVTQTPRYLIKTRGQQVTLSCSPISGHRSVSWYQQTPGQGLQFLFEYFSETQRNKGNFPGRFSGRQFSNSRSEMNVSTLELGDSALYLCASSYSVLSYEQYFGPGTRLTVT.